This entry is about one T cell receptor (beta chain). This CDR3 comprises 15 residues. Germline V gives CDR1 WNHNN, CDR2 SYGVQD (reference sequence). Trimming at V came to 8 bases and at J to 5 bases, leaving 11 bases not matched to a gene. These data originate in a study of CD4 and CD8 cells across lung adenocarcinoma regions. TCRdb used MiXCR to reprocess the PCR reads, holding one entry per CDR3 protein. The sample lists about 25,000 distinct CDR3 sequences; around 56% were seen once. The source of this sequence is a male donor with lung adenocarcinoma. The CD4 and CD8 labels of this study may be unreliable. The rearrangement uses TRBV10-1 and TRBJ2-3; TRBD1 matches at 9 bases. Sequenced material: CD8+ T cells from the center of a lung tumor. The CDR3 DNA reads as TGCGCCAGCGGGGACAGGGTGCGGGGAGAAGATACGCAGTATTTT. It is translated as CASGDRVRGEDTQYF.